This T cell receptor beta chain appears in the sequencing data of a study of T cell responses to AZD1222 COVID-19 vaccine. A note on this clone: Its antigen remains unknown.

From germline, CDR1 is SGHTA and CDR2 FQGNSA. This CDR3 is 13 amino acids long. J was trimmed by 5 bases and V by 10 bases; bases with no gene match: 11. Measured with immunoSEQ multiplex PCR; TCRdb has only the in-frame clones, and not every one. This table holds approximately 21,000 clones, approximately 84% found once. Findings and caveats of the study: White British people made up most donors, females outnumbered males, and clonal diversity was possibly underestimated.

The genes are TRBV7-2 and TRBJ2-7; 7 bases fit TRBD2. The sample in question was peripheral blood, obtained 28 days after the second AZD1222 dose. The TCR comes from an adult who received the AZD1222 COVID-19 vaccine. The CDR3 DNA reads TGTGCCACCGCTCCCGGGAGGAACCACGAGCAGTACTTC. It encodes CATAPGRNHEQYF.